This record looks at one T cell receptor beta chain sequence and its context. It lacks a known antigen. Base qualities are not provided; no much larger clone lies one nucleotide away. The cohort consisted of 650 to 700 healthy bone marrow donors. At the time of sampling, all cohort members were nominally healthy, though unrecorded immune exposures were likely present. The donor was CMV seronegative and belonged to the group of over 300 seronegative cohort members. Each donor provided a peripheral blood sample, and peripheral blood mononuclear cells were used for TCR beta sequencing. Genomic DNA extraction from the blood cell samples was performed with the Qiagen DNeasy Blood Extraction Kit. The germline V gene yields KGHSH for CDR1 and LQKENI for CDR2. The CDR3 contains 15 residues, cysteine and phenylalanine counted. Of the read, only the CDR3 DNA is kept; its 45 bases are in frame from base 1. V drops 0 bases and J drops 7 bases, leaving 13 bases in between.

Receptor libraries were prepared by the immunoSEQ multiplex PCR assay. The multiplex PCR relied on a mix of 60 forward primers for TCR Vbeta segments and 13 reverse primers for TCR Jbeta segments. The CDR3 region of rearranged TCR beta genes was amplified from genomic DNA with a multiplex PCR assay. The amplified TCR beta libraries were sequenced on the Illumina HiSeq System as 87-base-pair reads. As for the original processing: A later analysis counted tens of millions of unique TCR beta chains across the 640 or so repertoires, and some 11 million of these chains were shared by at least two donors. Raw reads were error-corrected and collapsed into unique sequences with a nearest-neighbor algorithm that merged closely related sequences to remove PCR and sequencing errors. V, D and J gene segments were assigned by aligning CDR3 sequences to IMGT reference sequences. For a sequence to be retained, a match of at least six nucleotides to both a V gene segment and a J gene segment was required. Rearrangements were called productive when the CDR3 lacked stop codons and stayed in frame with V and J; all others were non-productive. Following IMGT convention, CDR3 was defined as the stretch from the second conserved V-encoded cysteine to the conserved J-encoded phenylalanine. Sequences without an unambiguous match to a single V gene segment were excluded from the earlier analysis of 500 to 700 of the donors. In an earlier analysis of several hundred of the donors, V segments were called functional above 56.7% productive rearrangements and were called segregating when the between-donor standard deviation exceeded 5%. A statistical classification framework was built to diagnose cytomegalovirus status from the catalog of TCR beta chain sequences. In a later analysis, V and J genes were assigned by comparing TCR nucleotide sequences against IMGT/GENE-DB human TR gene sequences. The TCRdist pipeline was used in a later analysis to assign CDR3 sequences and most-parsimonious VDJ recombination scenarios. In a later analysis, every TCR beta chain was defined by the combination of its CDR3 amino acid sequence and its V-gene family, and reads without a unique V-gene family were dropped. To address suspected cross-contamination and a sequencing artifact, a later analysis removed roughly 580 highly shared, low-generation-probability nucleotide sequences. In a later analysis, a clonal expansion index was calculated for each public chain from normalized within-repertoire ranks of inferred template counts. In a later analysis, generation probabilities were computed using a VDJ recombination model fitted to out-of-frame rearrangements, and the results were checked against IGoR. Hypergeometric tests were used in a later analysis to score TCR-TCR, TCR-HLA and TCR-CMV co-occurrence, with a repertoire-size bias correction applied to the TCR pairs. In a later analysis, false discovery rates were estimated by permuting HLA or CMV assignments 20 times. A later analysis grouped co-occurring TCRs with DBSCAN, adding TCRdist sequence similarity when clustering within HLA-allele-positive subsets. Co-occurrence clustering excluded repertoires with fewer than 30,000 or more than 120,000 public chains, plus five with anomalous nucleotide sharing. Entries here come from immuneACCESS through TCRdb and include only in-frame sequences with V and J called. Some clones fail to appear in such tables; in the studies checked, an unresolved V gene covers under half of the shortfall, and the cause of the remainder is unknown. D and trimming were read from the DNA, whereas the V and J calls and clone size are those reported in that table. The sample table lists 97,000 or so clones, 70% of them with a count of one. The ten top clones hold under 3% of the sample.

These data originate in a study of cytomegalovirus exposure and HLA in healthy donors (dated by TCRdb to 2016 to 2017). In the study overall: In an earlier analysis of some 610 of the donors, about 270 Gb of sequence data and 90 million to 130 million unique TCR beta sequences from roughly 180 million T cells were reported. The study aimed to test whether signatures of past pathogen exposure could be identified by cataloging public T cell receptors. Genome-wide SNP genotypes for about three fifths of the 666 donors were used in a later genetic analysis, which treated that subset as a discovery cohort. The study used immunosequencing to profile the T cell repertoires of hundreds of subjects and linked those repertoires to cytomegalovirus serostatus. Approximately 310 gigabases of sequencing data and 80 million or so unique TCR sequences were included in an early release covering several hundred HLA-typed donors. On average, over 200,000 unique TCR beta nucleotide sequences were sequenced per donor among 398 genotyped donors of the cohort, with about 17% of those sequences being non-productive. Besides the first cohort of roughly 700 subjects, a separate validation cohort made up of around 120 different subjects was used. To predict cytomegalovirus infection status, the study brought together high-throughput TCR immunosequencing, statistical association of individual TCRs with disease status, and machine learning. About five DR-DQ haplotypes were handled as single units for association and clustering because linkage in the cohort was strong. Every discovery cohort repertoire had been produced on one sequencing platform. Typing coverage varied by locus: roughly 629-640 donors for A, B, C, DRB1 and DQB1; around 560 for DQA1; some 610 for DPA1; fewer than 480 for DPB1. In the later analysis, no new phenotypic data were used to find candidate immune exposures; instead, reliance was placed on TCR beta sequences and their occurrence across donors. Both class I and class II loci were covered by HLA typing, at four-digit resolution. An earlier analysis of roughly 600 of the donors used high-throughput TCR beta sequencing to judge whether each TCR beta V gene segment behaved as functional or pseudogenic. Alongside the repertoire data, information on donor age, sex, ethnicity and CMV serostatus was compiled. A later analysis re-analyzed previously published TCR beta repertoires from roughly 630 donors and added high-resolution HLA genotyping to study TCR occurrence patterns. Of the roughly 390 genotyped donors, over 65% fell in the genetic ancestry cluster associated with self-reported Caucasian donors.

The paper as a whole reports these results and caveats: A later analysis reported that several top co-occurrence clusters appeared linked to parvovirus B19, influenza, CMV and Epstein-Barr virus. The study listed 150 to 200 TCR beta chains as associated with cytomegalovirus. It was suggested by the authors that the approach could potentially be generalized to other disease states and immunological phenotypes. Linkage disequilibrium might explain the correlated functional status among segregating V segments, but an unknown experimental factor could not be ruled out. A later analysis associated about 17,000 TCR beta sequences with specific HLA alleles at a false discovery rate of 0.05. Immune exposure information for the cohort was limited to CMV serostatus. Presence/absence analyses assumed roughly uniform sequencing depth across donors, an assumption that may not hold. Because HLA typing was unavailable for some donors at each locus, only the typed subset was used in association tests. Cytomegalovirus status was reported to be diagnosed by the classifier with high specificity and sensitivity in both the original and validation cohorts. V-gene and J-gene trimming of TCR beta chains was associated with a missense DCLRE1C variant in a later genetic analysis, and the association was replicated in an independent cohort. Strong co-occurrence of HLA alleles, especially DR and DQ, made assigning TCR associations to individual alleles difficult. In this cohort, only TCR beta chains were sequenced, and detectable features were limited by the absence of alpha or paired-chain data. In a later analysis, TCR association rates were found to vary across HLA loci, with the most associated TCRs seen for DRB1 alleles and the fewest for HLA-C alleles. Most CMV-associated TCR beta chains appeared to be HLA-restricted in a later analysis, and the HLA associations seemed to be driven largely by CMV exposure. According to a later genetic analysis, donors in an Asian-associated ancestry cluster had fewer N-insertions in productive TCRs than the roughly 700-donor mean. Because the 87-base-pair reads could not distinguish some IMGT-functional V segments, including TRBV6-2 and TRBV6-3, those segments were excluded. In an earlier analysis of 450 to 750 of the donors, most TCR beta V segments appeared in productive rearrangements about 90% or about 30% of the time, broadly matching IMGT annotations. Because counts were too low, seventeen rarely observed V segments, including chromosome 9 orphons, were excluded from the earlier analysis of under 650 of the donors. A further reported finding was that TCR beta sequences accurately predicted the HLA-A and HLA-B alleles for most subjects in the first cohort. A group of highly shared sequence variants was considered likely to be a technical artifact of the sequencing pipeline. In vitro tests confirmed that three of the cytomegalovirus-associated TCR beta chains recognize cytomegalovirus antigens. Across donors, most TCR sequences were observed very rarely, whereas some public TCRs were present in many individuals. Compared with equally common non-associated chains, HLA-associated TCR beta chains in a later analysis were more clonally expanded and had lower generation probabilities.

The sample was PBMCs. The source is a man between 45 and 60 years old in good health and CMV-seronegative. The chain couples TRBV18 to TRBJ2-1; the best D guess is TRBD1, with 5 bases matching. CDR3 region: CASSPPNDRGNEQFF. The bases are TGTGCCAGCTCACCACCTAATGACAGAGGAAATGAGCAGTTCTTC.